This TCR beta chain was captured in a study of blood T cell repertoires in COVID-19. The germline V gene encodes CDR1 GTSNPN and CDR2 SVGIG (reference sequence). The CDR3 has 13 residues. This table comes from immunoSEQ multiplex PCR, and its TCRdb copy is limited to in-frame clones, with some not included. The table has 62,000 or so clones, around 80% seen once; the top ten hold 11% to 15%. The sequenced sample consisted of peripheral blood. The clonotype was recovered from a man in his 60s with COVID-19, enrolled during active disease. The gene calls are TRBV30 and TRBJ1-1, with 9 positions matching TRBD1. The CDR3 DNA is TGTGCTCTGGACTTCGGACAGGGGCGTGCGGCTTTCTTT. Protein sequence: CALDFGQGRAAFF.